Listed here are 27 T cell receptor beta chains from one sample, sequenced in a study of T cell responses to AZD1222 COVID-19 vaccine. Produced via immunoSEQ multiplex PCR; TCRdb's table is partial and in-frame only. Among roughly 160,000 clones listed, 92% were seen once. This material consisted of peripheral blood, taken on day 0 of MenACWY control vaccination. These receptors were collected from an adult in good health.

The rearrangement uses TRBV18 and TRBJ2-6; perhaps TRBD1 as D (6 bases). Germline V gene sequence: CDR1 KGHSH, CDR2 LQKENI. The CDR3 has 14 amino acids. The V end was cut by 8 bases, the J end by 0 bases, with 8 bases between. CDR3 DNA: TGTGCCAGCGGACAGACCTCTGGGGCCAACGTCCTGACTTTC. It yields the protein CASGQTSGANVLTF.

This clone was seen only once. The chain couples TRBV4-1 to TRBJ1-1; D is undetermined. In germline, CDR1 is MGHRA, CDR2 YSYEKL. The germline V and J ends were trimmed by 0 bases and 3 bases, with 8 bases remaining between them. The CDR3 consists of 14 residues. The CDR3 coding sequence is TGCGCCAGCAGCCAAGATCCGGGGTACACTGAAGCTTTCTTT. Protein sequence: CASSQDPGYTEAFF.

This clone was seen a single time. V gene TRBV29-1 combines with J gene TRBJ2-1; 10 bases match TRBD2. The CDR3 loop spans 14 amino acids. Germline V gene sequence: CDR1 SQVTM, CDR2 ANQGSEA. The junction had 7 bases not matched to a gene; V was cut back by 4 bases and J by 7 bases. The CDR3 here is CSVVRAGGRNEQFF. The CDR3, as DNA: TGCAGCGTTGTAAGAGCGGGAGGGCGGAATGAGCAGTTCTTC.

The CDR3 sequence: CASSQEGIGRKPTDTQYF. The CDR3 nucleotides are TGTGCCAGCAGCCAAGAGGGTATAGGGAGAAAACCCACAGATACGCAGTATTTT. The chain recombines TRBV14 with TRBJ2-3; maybe TRBD2 (5 bases). Germline V lookup: CDR1 SGHDN, CDR2 FVKESK. The length of the CDR3 is 18 residues. Trimming shortened V by 0 bases and J by 2 bases, and 18 bases separated the two germline ends.

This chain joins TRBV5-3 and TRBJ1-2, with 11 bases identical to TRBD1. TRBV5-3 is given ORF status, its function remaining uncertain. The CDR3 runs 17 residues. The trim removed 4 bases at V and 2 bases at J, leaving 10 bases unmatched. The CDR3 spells CARSQYRDRGKNYGYTF. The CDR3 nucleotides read TGTGCCAGAAGCCAATACCGGGACAGGGGGAAGAACTATGGCTACACCTTC.

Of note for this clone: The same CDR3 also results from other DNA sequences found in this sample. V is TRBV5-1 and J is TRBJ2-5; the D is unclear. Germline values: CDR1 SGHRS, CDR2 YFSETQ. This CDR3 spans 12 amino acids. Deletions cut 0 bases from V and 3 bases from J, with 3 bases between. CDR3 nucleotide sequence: TGCGCCAGCAGCTTGGCGGAAGAGACCCAGTACTTC. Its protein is CASSLAEETQYF. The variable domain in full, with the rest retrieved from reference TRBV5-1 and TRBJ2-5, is KAGVTQTPRYLIKTRGQQVTLSCSPISGHRSVSWYQQTPGQGLQFLFEYFSETQRNKGNFPGRFSGRQFSNSRSEMNVSTLELGDSALYLCASSLAEETQYFGPGTRLLVL.

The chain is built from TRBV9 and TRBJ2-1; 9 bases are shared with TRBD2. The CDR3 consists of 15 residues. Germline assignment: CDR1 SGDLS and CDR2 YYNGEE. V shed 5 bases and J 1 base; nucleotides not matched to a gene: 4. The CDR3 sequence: CASSRTSDSYNEQFF. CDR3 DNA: TGTGCCAGCAGTCGGACTAGCGATTCCTACAATGAGCAGTTCTTC.

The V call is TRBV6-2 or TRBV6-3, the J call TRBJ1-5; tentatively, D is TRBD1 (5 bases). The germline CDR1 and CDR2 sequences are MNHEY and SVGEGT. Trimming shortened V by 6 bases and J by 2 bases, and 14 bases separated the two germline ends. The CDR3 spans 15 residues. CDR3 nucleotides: TGTGCCAGCAGCGACGGGGGAAGCGGCAATCAGCCCCAGCATTTT. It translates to CASSDGGSGNQPQHF.

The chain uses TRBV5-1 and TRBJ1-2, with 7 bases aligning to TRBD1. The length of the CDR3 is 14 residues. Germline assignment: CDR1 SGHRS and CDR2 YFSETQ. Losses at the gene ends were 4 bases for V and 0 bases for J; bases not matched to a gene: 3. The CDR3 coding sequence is TGCGCCAGCAGCCCTGACAGGGCTAACTATGGCTACACCTTC. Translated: CASSPDRANYGYTF.

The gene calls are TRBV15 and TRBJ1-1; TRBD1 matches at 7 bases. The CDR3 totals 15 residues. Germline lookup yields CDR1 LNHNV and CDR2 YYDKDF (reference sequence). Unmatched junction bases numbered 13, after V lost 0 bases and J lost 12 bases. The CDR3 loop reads CATSRDRGDRNPSFF. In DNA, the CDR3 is TGTGCCACCAGCAGAGATCGAGGGGACAGAAACCCGTCTTTCTTT. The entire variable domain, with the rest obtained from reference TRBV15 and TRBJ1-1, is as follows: DAMVIQNPRYQVTQFGKPVTLSCSQTLNHNVMYWYQQKSSQAPKLLFHYYDKDFNNEADTPDNFQSRRPNTSFCFLDIRSPGLGDTAMYLCATSRDRGDRNPSFFGQGTRLTVV.

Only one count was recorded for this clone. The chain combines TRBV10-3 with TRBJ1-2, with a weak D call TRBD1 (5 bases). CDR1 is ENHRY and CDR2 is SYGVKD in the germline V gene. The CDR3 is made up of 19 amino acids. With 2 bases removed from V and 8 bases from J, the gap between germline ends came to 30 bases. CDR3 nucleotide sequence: TGTGCCATCAGTGAGAGGGGTCCGCACACTTCGACTACCTTAGGCGGCTACACCTTC. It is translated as CAISERGPHTSTTLGGYTF.

CDR3 nucleotides: TGTGCCAGCAGCTTCATCGGGACACCCAACACCGGGGAGCTGTTTTTT. Translated: CASSFIGTPNTGELFF. The J gene is TRBJ2-2, the V gene TRBV7-2; tentatively, D is TRBD1 (6 bases). The CDR3 is 16 amino acids. Germline V gene sequence: CDR1 SGHTA, CDR2 FQGNSA. V was pared by 3 bases and J by 2 bases, with 13 bases between.

CDR3 nucleotide sequence: TGTGCCAGCAGTCTCCGCCGTGAAGCTTTCTTT. Its translation is CASSLRREAFF. The chain is built from TRBV28 and TRBJ1-1; the D is unclear. Between the trimmed V and J ends, which lost 5 bases and 7 bases, there was a span of 8 bases. The germline V gene has CDR1 MDHEN and CDR2 SYDVKM. CDR3 length equals 11 residues.

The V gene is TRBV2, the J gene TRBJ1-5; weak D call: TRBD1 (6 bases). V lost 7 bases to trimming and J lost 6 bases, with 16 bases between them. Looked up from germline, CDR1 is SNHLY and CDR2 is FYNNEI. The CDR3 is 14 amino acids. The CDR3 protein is CASNQGSGAQPQHF. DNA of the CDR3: TGTGCCAGCAATCAGGGGTCAGGCGCTCAGCCCCAGCATTTT.

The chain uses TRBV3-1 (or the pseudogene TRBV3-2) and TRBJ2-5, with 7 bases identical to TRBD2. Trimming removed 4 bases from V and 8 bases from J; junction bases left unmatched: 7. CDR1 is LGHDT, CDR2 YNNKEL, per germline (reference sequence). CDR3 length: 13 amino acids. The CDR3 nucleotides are TGTGCCAGCAGCCTCAGCAGGGAGGGAACCCAGTACTTC. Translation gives CASSLSREGTQYF.

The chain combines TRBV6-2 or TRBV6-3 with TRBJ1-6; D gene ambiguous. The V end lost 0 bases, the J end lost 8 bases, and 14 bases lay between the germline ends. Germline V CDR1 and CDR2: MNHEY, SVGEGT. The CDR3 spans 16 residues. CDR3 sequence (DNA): TGTGCCAGCAGTTACTCGCCGGGGTACAGCTATTCACCCCTCCACTTT. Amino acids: CASSYSPGYSYSPLHF.

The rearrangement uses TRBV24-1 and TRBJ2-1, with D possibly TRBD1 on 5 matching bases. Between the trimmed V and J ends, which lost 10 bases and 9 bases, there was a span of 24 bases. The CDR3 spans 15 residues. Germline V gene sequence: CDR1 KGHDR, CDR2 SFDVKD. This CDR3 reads CATGLPGFQKGEQFF. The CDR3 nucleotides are TGTGCCACGGGGCTCCCCGGGTTCCAAAAGGGTGAGCAGTTCTTC.

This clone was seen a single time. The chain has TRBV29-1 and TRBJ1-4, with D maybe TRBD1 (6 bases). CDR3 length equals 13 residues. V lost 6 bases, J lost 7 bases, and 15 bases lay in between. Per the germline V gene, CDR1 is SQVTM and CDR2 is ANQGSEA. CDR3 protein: CSVGVEGGEKLFF. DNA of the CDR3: TGCAGCGTGGGGGTGGAGGGGGGTGAAAAACTGTTTTTT.

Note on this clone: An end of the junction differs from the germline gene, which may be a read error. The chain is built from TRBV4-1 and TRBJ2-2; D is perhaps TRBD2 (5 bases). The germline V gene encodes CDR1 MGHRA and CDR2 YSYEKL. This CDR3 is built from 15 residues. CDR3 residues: CASTQDRTFAGELFF. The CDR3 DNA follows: TGCGCCAGCACCCAAGACCGGACTTTCGCCGGGGAGCTGTTTTTT.

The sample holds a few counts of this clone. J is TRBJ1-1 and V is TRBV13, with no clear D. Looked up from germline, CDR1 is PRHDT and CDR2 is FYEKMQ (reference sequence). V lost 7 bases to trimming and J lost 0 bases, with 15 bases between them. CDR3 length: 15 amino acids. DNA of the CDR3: TGTGCCAGCACCCTACCCAGAGCGATGAACACTGAAGCTTTCTTT. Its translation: CASTLPRAMNTEAFF.

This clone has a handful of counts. CDR3 bases: TGTGCCAGCAGCCCCGACAGGGGATCGAGTTATAATTCACCCCTCCACTTT. It codes for CASSPDRGSSYNSPLHF. The gene calls are TRBV5-5 and TRBJ1-6, with TRBD1 matching over 8 bases. J gave up 4 bases and V 4 bases, and 10 bases lay outside the gene matches. Looked up from germline, CDR1 is SGHKS and CDR2 is YYEKEE (reference sequence). This CDR3 has 17 amino acids.

CDR3 bases: TGTGCCAGCAATCAGGGGGCAGGGCTAGACTATGGCTACACCTTC. It codes for CASNQGAGLDYGYTF. The V call is TRBV6-5, the J call TRBJ1-2; 8 bases align to TRBD1. V was pared by 7 bases and J by 3 bases, with 10 bases of the junction left unmatched. Per germline, CDR1 MNHEY and CDR2 SVGAGI. The CDR3 runs 15 residues.

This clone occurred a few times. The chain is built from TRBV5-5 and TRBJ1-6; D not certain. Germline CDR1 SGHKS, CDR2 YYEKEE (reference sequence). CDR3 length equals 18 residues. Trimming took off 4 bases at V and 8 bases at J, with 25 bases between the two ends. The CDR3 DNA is TGTGCCAGCAGCCCGCGAGAGCAATCCTCCCCTTTGGATTCACCCCTCCACTTT. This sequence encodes CASSPREQSSPLDSPLHF.

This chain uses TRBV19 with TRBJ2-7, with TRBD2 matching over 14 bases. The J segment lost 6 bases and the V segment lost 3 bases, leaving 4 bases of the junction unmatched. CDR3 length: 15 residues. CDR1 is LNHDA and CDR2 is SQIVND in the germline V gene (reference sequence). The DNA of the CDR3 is TGTGCCAGTAGTATGGGGACTAGCGGGAGAGTCGAGCAGTACTTC. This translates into CASSMGTSGRVEQYF.

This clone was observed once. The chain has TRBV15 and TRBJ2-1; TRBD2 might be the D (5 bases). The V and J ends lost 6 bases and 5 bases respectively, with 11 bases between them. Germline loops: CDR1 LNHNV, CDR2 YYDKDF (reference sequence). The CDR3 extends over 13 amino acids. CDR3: CATRLGPNNEQFF. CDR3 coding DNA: TGTGCCACCAGACTAGGTCCCAACAATGAGCAGTTCTTC.

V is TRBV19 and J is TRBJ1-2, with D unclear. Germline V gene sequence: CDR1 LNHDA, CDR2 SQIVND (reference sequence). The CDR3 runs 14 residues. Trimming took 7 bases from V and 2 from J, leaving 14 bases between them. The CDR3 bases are TGTGCCAGTAAGGTCCAGGACTTAAACTATGGCTACACCTTC. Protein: CASKVQDLNYGYTF.

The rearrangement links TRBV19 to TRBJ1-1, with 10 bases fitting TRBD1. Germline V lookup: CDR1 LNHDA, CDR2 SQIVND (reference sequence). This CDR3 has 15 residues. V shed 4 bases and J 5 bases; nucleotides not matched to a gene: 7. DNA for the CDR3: TGTGCCAGTAGTACCCGGACAGGGGGTAGTACTGAAGCTTTCTTT. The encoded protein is CASSTRTGGSTEAFF.